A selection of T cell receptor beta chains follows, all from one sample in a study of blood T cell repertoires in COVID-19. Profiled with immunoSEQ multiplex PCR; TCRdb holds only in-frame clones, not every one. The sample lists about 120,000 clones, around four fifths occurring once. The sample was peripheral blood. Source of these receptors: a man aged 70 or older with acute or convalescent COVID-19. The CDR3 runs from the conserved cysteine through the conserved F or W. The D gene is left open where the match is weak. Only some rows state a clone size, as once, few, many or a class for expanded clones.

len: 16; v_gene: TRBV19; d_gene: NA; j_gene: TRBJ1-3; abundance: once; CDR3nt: TGTGCCAGTAGTATGGTCAGGGATAACTCTGGAAACACCATATATTTT; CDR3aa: CASSMVRDNSGNTIYF
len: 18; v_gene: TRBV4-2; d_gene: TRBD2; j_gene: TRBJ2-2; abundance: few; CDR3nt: TGTGCCAGCAGCCCCTGGAGCGGGAGCCTAGCTAACACCGGGGAGCTGTTTTTT; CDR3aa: CASSPWSGSLANTGELFF
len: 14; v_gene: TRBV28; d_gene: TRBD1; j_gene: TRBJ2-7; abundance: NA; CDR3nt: TGTGCCAGCAGTTTAGGGCGGACAGGGGACGAGCAGTACTTC; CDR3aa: CASSLGRTGDEQYF
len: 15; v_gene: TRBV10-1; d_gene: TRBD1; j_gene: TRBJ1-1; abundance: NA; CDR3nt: TGCGCCAGCAGTGACGGACAGGGATTGGGCACTGAAGCTTTCTTT; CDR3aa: CASSDGQGLGTEAFF
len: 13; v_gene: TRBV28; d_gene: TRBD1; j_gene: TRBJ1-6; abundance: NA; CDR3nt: TGTGCCAGCAGAGGACAGGGAAGTTCACCCCTCCACTTT; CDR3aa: CASRGQGSSPLHF
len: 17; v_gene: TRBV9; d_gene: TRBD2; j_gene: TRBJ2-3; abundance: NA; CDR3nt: TGTGCCAGCAGCCCACGCCCTCTAGCGGGAGTTCGGGATACGCAGTATTTT; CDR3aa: CASSPRPLAGVRDTQYF
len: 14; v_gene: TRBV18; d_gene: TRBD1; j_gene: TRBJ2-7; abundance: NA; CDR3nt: TGTGCCAGCTCACCAGGGACAGGGGAATTCGAGCAGTACTTC; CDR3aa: CASSPGTGEFEQYF
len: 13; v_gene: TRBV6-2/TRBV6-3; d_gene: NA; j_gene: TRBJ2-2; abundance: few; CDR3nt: TGTGCCAGCAGTCCCCAGGGCACCGGGGAGCTGTTTTTT; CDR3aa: CASSPQGTGELFF
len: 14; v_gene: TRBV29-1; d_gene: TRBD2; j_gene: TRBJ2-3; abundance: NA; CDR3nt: TGCAGCGCCGTTGAGCGGGAGGGCCTGGATACGCAGTATTTT; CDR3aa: CSAVEREGLDTQYF
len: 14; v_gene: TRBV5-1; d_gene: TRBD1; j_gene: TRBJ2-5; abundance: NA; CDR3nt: TGCGCCAGCAGCCCCGGGACAGCGCAAGAGACCCAGTACTTC; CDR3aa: CASSPGTAQETQYF
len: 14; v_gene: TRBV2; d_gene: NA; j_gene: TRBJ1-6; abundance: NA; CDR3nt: TGTGCCAGCAGGCTGGCAGGGGTCGGCTTACCCCTCCACTTT; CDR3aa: CASRLAGVGLPLHF
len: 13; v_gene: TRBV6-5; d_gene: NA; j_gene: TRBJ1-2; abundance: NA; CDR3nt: TGTGCCAGCGCGACTGGGGGGGTTAGTGGCTACACCTTC; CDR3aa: CASATGGVSGYTF
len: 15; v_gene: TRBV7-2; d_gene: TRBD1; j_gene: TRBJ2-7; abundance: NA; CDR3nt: TGTGCCAGCAGCCCCGACTTGGGACAGATCTACGAGCAGTACTTC; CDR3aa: CASSPDLGQIYEQYF
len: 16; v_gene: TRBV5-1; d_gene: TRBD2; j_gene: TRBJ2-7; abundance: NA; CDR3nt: TGCGCCAGCAGCCCTGGAGGCGGGGGGAACTCCTACGAGCAGTACTTC; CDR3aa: CASSPGGGGNSYEQYF
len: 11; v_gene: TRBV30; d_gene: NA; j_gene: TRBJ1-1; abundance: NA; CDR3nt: TGTGCCTGGAGTAGGGGGACTGAAGCTTTCTTT; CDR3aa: CAWSRGTEAFF